The entry below gives a single T cell receptor beta chain sequence along with its context. These data originate in a study of blood T cells in healthy people across ages. Germline values: CDR1 SEHNR, CDR2 FQNEAQ (reference sequence). V was cut by 0 bases and J by 0 bases, with 11 bases left in between. The CDR3 has 17 residues. A second PCR of roughly 7 to 11 cycles used a sample-barcoded 5' primer and a J-beta primer mix. TCRdb recomputed calls from the 5' RACE reads with MiXCR, one row per CDR3 protein. The table includes 1.5 million to 2 million distinct CDR3 sequences, roughly 50% detected once. The chain links TRBV7-9 to TRBJ1-4; D is undetermined. Sequencing was done on a sample of blood. The TCR sequence derives from a woman between 35 and 50 years old in good health. The CDR3 bases are TGTGCCAGCAGCTTAGCTGGTTTAGGCGCAACTAATGAAAAACTGTTTTTT. Its protein is CASSLAGLGATNEKLFF. Combining the CDR3 with reference TRBV7-9 and TRBJ1-4 gives the whole variable domain DTGVSQNPRHKITKRGQNVTFRCDPISEHNRLYWYRQTLGQGPEFLTYFQNEAQLEKSRLLSDRFSAERPKGSFSTLEIQRTEQGDSAMYLCASSLAGLGATNEKLFFGSGTQLSVL.